What follows describes a single T cell receptor beta chain. Its cognate antigen has yet to be identified. No much larger clone exists at a distance of one base, and base qualities are not known. This sample was taken from a study of CXCR4 blockade with PD-1 therapy in pancreatic cancer (dated by TCRdb to between 2018 and 2021). With regard to the full study: Multiplex immunohistochemistry and TCRbeta immunosequencing of resected pancreatic ductal adenocarcinoma were combined in the study with ex vivo slice culture in which PD-1 and CXCR4 blockade were tested. To look at intratumoral heterogeneity, the researchers TCR-sequenced two geographically distinct regions from each of roughly six tumors.

The patients who supplied the archived tumor blocks had received no neoadjuvant therapy before resection. The preserved-tissue arm of the study used about 30 surgical resection samples from 20 to 25 previously untreated pancreatic ductal adenocarcinoma patients. DNA for the resection arm was extracted from ten 5-micron curls of FFPE tumor cut next to the multiplex immunohistochemistry slide. V trim: 1 base; J trim: 0 bases; unmatched bases: 10. The CDR3 runs 18 residues from the cysteine to the phenylalanine. The DNA shown is the 54-base CDR3, in frame from base 1. As encoded in the germline V gene, CDR1 is KGHSH while CDR2 is LQKENI. Here is what the overall study found, with its caveats: A strong correlation was found between the frequency of an amino acid clone and the number of distinct nucleotide rearrangements encoding that clone, which suggests convergent selection driven by common tumor antigens. Because only TCRbeta chains were sequenced, true antigen-specificity overlap among convergent dominant clones remained unconfirmed while awaiting paired alpha-beta single-cell sequencing. Although tumors showed clonal expansion, with a mean productive clonality of 0.14 compared with around 0.05 in healthy blood, clonality was not correlated with survival.

Using the immunoSEQ Assay at Adaptive Biotechnologies, the researchers immunosequenced TCRbeta CDR3 regions from the extracted DNA. The study's own analysis went as follows. To quantify the absolute abundance of each unique TCRbeta CDR3, sequences were collapsed and filtered. Clonality was defined as 1 minus Pielou's evenness, computed on productive in-frame rearrangements only. Regional overlap was measured by following the top 100 nucleotide rearrangements across paired samples, and the Morisita index was used to compare paired samples with unrelated samples. The immunoSEQ Rearrangement Details tool was used to assess convergence of nucleotide rearrangements onto identical amino acid sequences. This immuneACCESS table, as held by TCRdb, lists in-frame sequences with V and J called but not all clones. Of the missing ones, under half trace to an unresolved V gene in checked studies; the others have no known cause. V, J and clone size reflect that table, while D and trimming were determined from the DNA. For this sample there are 3,000 or so clones; around 46% appear just once. Of the sample, 18% is held by the ten largest clones.

This TCR was recovered from a human donor with pancreatic ductal adenocarcinoma. Sequenced sample: tumor tissue. The chain was built from TRBV18 and TRBJ1-2, with TRBD1 identical over 8 junction bases. The nucleotide sequence reads TGTGCCAGCTCACCACGGCGAATACAGGGGGTTCCTAACTATGGCTACACCTTC. Its protein product is CASSPRRIQGVPNYGYTF. Supplemented by the reference TRBV18 and TRBJ1-2 proteins around the CDR3, the complete variable domain is NAGVMQNPRHLVRRRGQEARLRCSPMKGHSHVYWYRQLPEEGLKFMVYLQKENIIDESGMPKERFSAEFPKEGPSILRIQQVVRGDSAAYFCASSPRRIQGVPNYGYTFGSGTRLTVV.